This T cell receptor beta chain derives from a study of identical twins. Study-wide results and caveats: Model-predicted out-of-frame TCR alpha sharing fell below observed values in monozygotic twins. Cord blood's abundant beta clonotypes had fewer insertions, unlike memory repertoires.

A universal primer site was added by template switching, and unique molecular identifiers were carried by the cDNA. MiXCR, applied by TCRdb to the 5' RACE reads, yields one record per CDR3 protein. The table has approximately 600,000 distinct CDR3 sequences, over 8.5% seen once. This clonotype showed up many times. Its specificity is unknown. Only healthy Caucasians were enrolled as donors. This CDR3 has 13 amino acids. Trimming cost V 7 bases and J 3 bases, with 12 bases left between them. CDR1 is SGHRS and CDR2 is YFSETQ in the germline V gene. The same data also went into a second study, on yellow fever vaccine responses in identical twins.

The TCR comes from a woman younger than 30 in good health. The chain is built from TRBV5-1 and TRBJ2-3; no definite D call. The sample taken for sequencing was PBMCs. The CDR3 protein is CASAQEMTDTQYF. The CDR3 nucleotides read TGCGCCAGCGCTCAGGAAATGACAGATACGCAGTATTTT.